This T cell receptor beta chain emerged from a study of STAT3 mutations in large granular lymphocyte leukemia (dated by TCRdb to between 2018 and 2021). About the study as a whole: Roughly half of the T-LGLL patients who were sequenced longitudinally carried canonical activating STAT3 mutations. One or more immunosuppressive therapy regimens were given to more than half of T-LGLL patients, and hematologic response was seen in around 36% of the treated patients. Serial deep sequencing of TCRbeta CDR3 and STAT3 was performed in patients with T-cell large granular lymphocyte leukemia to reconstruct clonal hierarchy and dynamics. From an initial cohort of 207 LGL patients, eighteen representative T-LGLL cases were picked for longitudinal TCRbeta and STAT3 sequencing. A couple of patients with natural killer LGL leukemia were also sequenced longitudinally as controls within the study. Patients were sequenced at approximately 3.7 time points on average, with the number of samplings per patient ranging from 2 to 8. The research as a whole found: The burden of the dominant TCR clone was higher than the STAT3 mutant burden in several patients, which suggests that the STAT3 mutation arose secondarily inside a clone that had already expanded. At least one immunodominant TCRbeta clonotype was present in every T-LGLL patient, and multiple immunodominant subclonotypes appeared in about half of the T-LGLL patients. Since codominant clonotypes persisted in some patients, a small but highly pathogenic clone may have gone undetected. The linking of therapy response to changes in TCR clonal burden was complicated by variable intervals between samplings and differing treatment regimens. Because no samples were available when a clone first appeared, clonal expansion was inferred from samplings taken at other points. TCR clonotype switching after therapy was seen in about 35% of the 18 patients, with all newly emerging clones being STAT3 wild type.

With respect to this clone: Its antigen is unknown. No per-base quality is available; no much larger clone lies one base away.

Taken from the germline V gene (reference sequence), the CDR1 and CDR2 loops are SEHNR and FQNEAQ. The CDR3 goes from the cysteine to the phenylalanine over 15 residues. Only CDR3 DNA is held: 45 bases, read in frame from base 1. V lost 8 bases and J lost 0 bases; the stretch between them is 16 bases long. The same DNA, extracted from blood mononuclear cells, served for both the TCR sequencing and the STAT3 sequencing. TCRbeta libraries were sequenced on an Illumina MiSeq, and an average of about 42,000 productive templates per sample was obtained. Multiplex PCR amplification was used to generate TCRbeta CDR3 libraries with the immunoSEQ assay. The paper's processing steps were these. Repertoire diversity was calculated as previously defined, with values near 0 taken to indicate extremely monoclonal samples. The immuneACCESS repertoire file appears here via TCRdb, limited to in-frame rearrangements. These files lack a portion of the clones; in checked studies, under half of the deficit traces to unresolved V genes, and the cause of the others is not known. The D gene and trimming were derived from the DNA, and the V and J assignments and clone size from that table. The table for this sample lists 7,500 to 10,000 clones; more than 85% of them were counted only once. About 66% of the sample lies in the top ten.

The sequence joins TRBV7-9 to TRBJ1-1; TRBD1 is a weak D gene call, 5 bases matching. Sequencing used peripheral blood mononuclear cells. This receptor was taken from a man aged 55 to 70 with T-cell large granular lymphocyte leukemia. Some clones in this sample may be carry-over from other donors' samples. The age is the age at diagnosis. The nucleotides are TGTGCCAGCCAAGCTCAGGGAGACATGAACACTGAAGCTTTCTTT. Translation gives CASQAQGDMNTEAFF.